This T cell receptor (beta chain) was obtained from a study of blood T cell repertoires in COVID-19. The table came from immunoSEQ multiplex PCR; TCRdb's copy has only in-frame clones and leaves some out. The sample lists just over 150,000 clones; approximately 88% were seen once. Grouping used clinical history reported by participants in a survey and questionnaire. CDR1 SGHRS and CDR2 YFSETQ come from the germline V gene. The CDR3 sequence is 15 residues long. With 2 bases clipped from V and 0 bases from J, the junction kept 3 bases outside the gene matches. Sequencing was done on a sample of PBMCs or T cells enriched from blood (not recorded which). The clonotype was recovered from a woman aged 45-65 years who had recovered from COVID-19. The rearrangement uses TRBV5-1 and TRBJ2-5, with 8 bases identical to TRBD1. As DNA, the CDR3 is TGCGCCAGCAGCTTCGGGACAGGACACCAAGAGACCCAGTACTTC. This gives the protein CASSFGTGHQETQYF. The variable domain in full, with the rest retrieved from reference TRBV5-1 and TRBJ2-5, is KAGVTQTPRYLIKTRGQQVTLSCSPISGHRSVSWYQQTPGQGLQFLFEYFSETQRNKGNFPGRFSGRQFSNSRSEMNVSTLELGDSALYLCASSFGTGHQETQYFGPGTRLLVL.